This entry concerns a single T cell receptor beta chain. The record originates from a study of blood T cell repertoires in COVID-19. Study-level background: PBMCs, B-cell-depleted T cells, or T cells were the source of the cDNA or gDNA that made up the material.

The repertoire was sequenced with immunoSEQ multiplex PCR; TCRdb's copy has only in-frame clones and lacks some. Of 300,000 to 400,000 clones listed, roughly 87% are singletons. Sequencing was done on a sample of peripheral blood. This sequence originates from a man under 40 with COVID-19, enrolled during active disease.

The CDR3 region has the DNA TGTGCCAGCAGTTACGCGGGGCGCTACAATGAGCAGTTCTTC. Translating gives CASSYAGRYNEQFF. The genes are TRBV6-5 and TRBJ2-1; TRBD2 is a possible D gene (6 bases). The CDR3 spans 14 residues. Germline CDR1 and CDR2: MNHEY and SVGAGI. Trimming removed 2 bases at V and 3 bases at J, with 8 bases between.